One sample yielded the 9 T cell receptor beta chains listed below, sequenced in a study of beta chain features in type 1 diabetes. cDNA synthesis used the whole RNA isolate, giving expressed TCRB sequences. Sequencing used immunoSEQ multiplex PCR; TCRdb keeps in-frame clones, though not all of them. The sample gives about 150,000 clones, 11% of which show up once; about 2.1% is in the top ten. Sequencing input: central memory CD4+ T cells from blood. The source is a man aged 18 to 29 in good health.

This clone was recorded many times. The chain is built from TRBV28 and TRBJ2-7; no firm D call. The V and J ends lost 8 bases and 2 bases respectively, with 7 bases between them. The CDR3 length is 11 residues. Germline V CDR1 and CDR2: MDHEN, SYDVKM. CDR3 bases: TGTGCCAGCGGACCAGCCTACGAGCAGTACTTC. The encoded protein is CASGPAYEQYF.

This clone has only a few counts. Here the CDR3 DNA reads TGTGCCAGCAGCCCCACACAGGGGGCGGTAGATACGCAGTATTTT. It encodes CASSPTQGAVDTQYF. V and J are TRBV4-2 and TRBJ2-3, with 9 bases matching TRBD1. CDR1 LGHNA and CDR2 YNFKEQ come from the germline V gene. V lost 4 bases, J lost 5 bases, and 7 bases stayed unmatched. The CDR3 sequence is 15 residues long.

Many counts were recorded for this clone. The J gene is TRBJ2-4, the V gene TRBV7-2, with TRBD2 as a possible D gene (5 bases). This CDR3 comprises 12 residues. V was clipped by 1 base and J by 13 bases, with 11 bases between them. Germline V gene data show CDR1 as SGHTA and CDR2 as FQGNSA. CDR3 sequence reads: CASSLVAPGQYF. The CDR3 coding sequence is TGTGCCAGCAGCTTAGTGGCCCCGGGGCAGTACTTC.

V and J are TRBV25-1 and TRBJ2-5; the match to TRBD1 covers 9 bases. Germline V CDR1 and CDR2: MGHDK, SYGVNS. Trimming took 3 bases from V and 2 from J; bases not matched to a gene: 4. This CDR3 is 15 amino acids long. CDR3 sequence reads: CASSDPGQGQETQYF. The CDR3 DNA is TGTGCCAGCAGTGACCCTGGACAGGGGCAAGAGACCCAGTACTTC. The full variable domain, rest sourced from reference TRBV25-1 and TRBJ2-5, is EADIYQTPRYLVIGTGKKITLECSQTMGHDKMYWYQQDPGMELHLIHYSYGVNSTEKGDLSSESTVSRIRTEHFPLTLESARPSHTSQYLCASSDPGQGQETQYFGPGTRLLVL.

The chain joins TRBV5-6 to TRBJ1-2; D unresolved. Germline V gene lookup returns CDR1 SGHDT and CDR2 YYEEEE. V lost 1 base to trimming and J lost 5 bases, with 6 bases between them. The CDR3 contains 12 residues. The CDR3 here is CASSLKDYGYTF. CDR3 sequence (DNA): TGTGCCAGCAGCTTGAAGGATTATGGCTACACCTTC. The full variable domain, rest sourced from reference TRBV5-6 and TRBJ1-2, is DAGVTQSPTHLIKTRGQQVTLRCSPKSGHDTVSWYQQALGQGPQFIFQYYEEEERQRGNFPDRFSGHQFPNYSSELNVNALLLGDSALYLCASSLKDYGYTFGSGTRLTVV.

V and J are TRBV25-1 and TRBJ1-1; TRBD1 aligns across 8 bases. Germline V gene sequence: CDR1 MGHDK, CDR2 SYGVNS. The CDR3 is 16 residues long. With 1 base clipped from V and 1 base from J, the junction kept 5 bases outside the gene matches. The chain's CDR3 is CASSEWGQGANTEAFF. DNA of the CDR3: TGTGCCAGCAGTGAATGGGGGCAGGGGGCGAACACTGAAGCTTTCTTT. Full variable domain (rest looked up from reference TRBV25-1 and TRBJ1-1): EADIYQTPRYLVIGTGKKITLECSQTMGHDKMYWYQQDPGMELHLIHYSYGVNSTEKGDLSSESTVSRIRTEHFPLTLESARPSHTSQYLCASSEWGQGANTEAFFGQGTRLTVV.

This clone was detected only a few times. Here the CDR3 DNA reads TGCGCCAGCAGCCAAGAACAGAACACTGAAGCTTTCTTT. Its protein product is CASSQEQNTEAFF. This sequence joins TRBV4-3 and TRBJ1-1, with D unclear. The V end was cut by 0 bases, the J end by 1 base, with 3 bases between. This CDR3 is 13 amino acids long. Germline loops: CDR1 LGHNA, CDR2 YSLEER.

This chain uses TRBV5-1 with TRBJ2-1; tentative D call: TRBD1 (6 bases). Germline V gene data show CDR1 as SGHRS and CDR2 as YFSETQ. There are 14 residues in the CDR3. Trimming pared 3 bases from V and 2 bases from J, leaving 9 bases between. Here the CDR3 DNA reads TGCGCCAGCAGCTCACAGGGTCCCTACAATGAGCAGTTCTTC. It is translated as CASSSQGPYNEQFF. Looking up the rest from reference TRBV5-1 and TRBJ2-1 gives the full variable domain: KAGVTQTPRYLIKTRGQQVTLSCSPISGHRSVSWYQQTPGQGLQFLFEYFSETQRNKGNFPGRFSGRQFSNSRSEMNVSTLELGDSALYLCASSSQGPYNEQFFGPGTRLTVL.

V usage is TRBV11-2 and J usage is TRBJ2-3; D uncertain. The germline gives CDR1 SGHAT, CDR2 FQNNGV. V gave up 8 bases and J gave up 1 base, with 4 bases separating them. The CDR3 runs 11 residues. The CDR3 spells CASGGTDTQYF. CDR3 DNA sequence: TGTGCCAGCGGGGGCACAGATACGCAGTATTTT.